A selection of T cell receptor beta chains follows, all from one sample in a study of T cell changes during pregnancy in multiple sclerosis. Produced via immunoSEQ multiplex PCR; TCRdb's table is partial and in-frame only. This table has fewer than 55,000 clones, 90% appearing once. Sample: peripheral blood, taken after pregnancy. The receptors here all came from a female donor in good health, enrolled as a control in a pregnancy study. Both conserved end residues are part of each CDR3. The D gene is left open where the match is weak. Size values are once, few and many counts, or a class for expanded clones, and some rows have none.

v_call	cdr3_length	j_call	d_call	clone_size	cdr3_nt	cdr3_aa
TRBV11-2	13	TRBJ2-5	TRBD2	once	TGTGCCAGCAGCCAAATAGCGGGTGGTAGGGAGTACTTC	CASSQIAGGREYF
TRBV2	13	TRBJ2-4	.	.	TGTGCCAGCAGTGAACTCCAGGGCAACATTCAGTACTTC	CASSELQGNIQYF
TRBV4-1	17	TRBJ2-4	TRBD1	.	TGCGCCAGCAGCCAACCGGGACAGGGGATAGCCAAAAACATTCAGTACTTC	CASSQPGQGIAKNIQYF
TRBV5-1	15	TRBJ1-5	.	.	TGCGCCAGCAGCCCGGCGGGTGGCAGCAATCAGCCCCAGCATTTT	CASSPAGGSNQPQHF
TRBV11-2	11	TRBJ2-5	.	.	TGTGCCAGCAGCTTACAGGAGACCCAGTACTTC	CASSLQETQYF
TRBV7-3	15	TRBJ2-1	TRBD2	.	TGTGCCAGCACCGTTAGCGGGGGGCAGAACAATGAGCAGTTCTTC	CASTVSGGQNNEQFF
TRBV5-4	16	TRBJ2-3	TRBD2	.	TGTGCCAGCAGCTTGACCGGGAGGATGGGCACAGATACGCAGTATTTT	CASSLTGRMGTDTQYF
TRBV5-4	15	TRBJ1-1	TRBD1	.	TGTGCCAGCAGCGCTCAGGGGGTTAGGAACACTGAAGCTTTCTTT	CASSAQGVRNTEAFF
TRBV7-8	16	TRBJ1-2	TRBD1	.	TGTGCCAGCAGCTCACACCGGACAGGGGCGGGGTATGGCTACACCTTC	CASSSHRTGAGYGYTF
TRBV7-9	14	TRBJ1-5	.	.	TGTGCCAGCAGCTTAAAGGGGGTCGGTCAGCCCCAGCATTTT	CASSLKGVGQPQHF
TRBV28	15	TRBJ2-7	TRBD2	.	TGTGCCAGCAGTTCCGGGGGGGCCATAACCTACGAGCAGTACTTC	CASSSGGAITYEQYF
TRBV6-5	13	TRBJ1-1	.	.	TGTGCCAGCAGGGGACAAGGGTACACTGAAGCTTTCTTT	CASRGQGYTEAFF
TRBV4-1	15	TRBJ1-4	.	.	TGCGCCAGCAGCCAAATAGGAGGGACTAATGAAAAACTGTTTTTT	CASSQIGGTNEKLFF